The 19 T cell receptor beta chains below all came from one sample that was sequenced in a study of memory CD4+ T cells and cytomegalovirus serostatus. The data were produced by immunoSEQ multiplex PCR, yet TCRdb's version contains in-frame clones alone and is incomplete. The table lists 40,000 to 55,000 clones, around 76% of them singletons. The sort gate was single viable CD3+CD4+CD8-CD45RO+ cells for memory CD4+ T cells. Source material: memory CD4+ T cells from blood. All receptors derive from an adult in good health and CMV-seronegative.

V and J are TRBV19 and TRBJ2-3; 13 nucleotides align to TRBD2. Per germline, CDR1 LNHDA and CDR2 SQIVND (reference sequence). V lost 5 bases and J lost 4; bases outside the gene matches: 9. This CDR3 spans 17 amino acids. The CDR3 region has the DNA TGTGCCAGTAGTCCGTCCTTACTAGCGGGGGGGCCAGATACGCAGTATTTT. Translated: CASSPSLLAGGPDTQYF.

V usage is TRBV27 and J usage is TRBJ1-6; D not resolved. The germline gives CDR1 MNHEY, CDR2 SMNVEV (reference sequence). The CDR3 spans 16 residues. V lost 0 bases to trimming and J lost 1 base, with 7 bases between them. The CDR3 DNA reads TGTGCCAGCAGTTTATCACGGGGATCCTATAATTCACCCCTCCACTTT. Amino acid sequence: CASSLSRGSYNSPLHF.

This rearrangement joins TRBV7-9 to TRBJ1-2; D is ambiguous. V dropped 2 bases and J dropped 1 base, with 14 bases sitting between them. The CDR3 totals 16 residues. CDR1 SEHNR and CDR2 FQNEAQ come from the germline V gene (reference sequence). CDR3 sequence: CASSLFRASFNYGYTF. The CDR3 DNA reads as TGTGCCAGCAGCTTATTTCGAGCATCTTTTAACTATGGCTACACCTTC.

This chain links TRBV21-1 with TRBJ2-7. TRBV21-1 is a pseudogene locus. CDR3 length: 16 amino acids. The CDR3 DNA follows: TGTGCCAGCAGCAACCTCGACGGTATAAGGACCTACGAGCAGTACTTC. This translates into CASSNLDGIRTYEQYF.

In its sample, this clone was seen a few times. The rearrangement links TRBV27 to TRBJ1-6; TRBD1 matches at 7 bases. The germline CDR1 and CDR2 sequences are MNHEY and SMNVEV (reference sequence). This CDR3 is 15 amino acids long. With 4 bases clipped from V and 6 bases from J, the junction kept 6 bases outside the gene matches. The CDR3 DNA sequence: TGTGCCAGCAGTTCCCCGGGACAGAGTAATTCACCCCTCCACTTT. Translating it yields CASSSPGQSNSPLHF.

A few counts support this clone. This rearrangement joins TRBV5-1 to TRBJ2-1; D assignment may be TRBD1 or TRBD2 (6 bases each). The CDR3 runs to 14 residues. The germline V and J ends were trimmed by 2 bases and 6 bases, with 12 bases remaining between them. CDR1 and CDR2 from the germline V gene are SGHRS and YFSETQ. The CDR3 loop is CASSFGGPSNEQFF. In DNA form, the CDR3 reads TGCGCCAGCAGCTTCGGGGGCCCGTCCAATGAGCAGTTCTTC.

This clone was detected only a few times. The V gene is TRBV9, the J gene TRBJ1-5; D is ambiguous. The V and J ends lost 2 bases and 0 bases respectively, with 6 bases between them. The CDR3 is 14 amino acids. The germline V gene has CDR1 SGDLS and CDR2 YYNGEE. CDR3 residues: CASSVDGSNQPQHF. CDR3 coding DNA: TGTGCCAGCAGCGTGGACGGTAGCAATCAGCCCCAGCATTTT. Looking up the rest from reference TRBV9 and TRBJ1-5 gives the full variable domain: DSGVTQTPKHLITATGQRVTLRCSPRSGDLSVYWYQQSLDQGLQFLIQYYNGEERAKGNILERFSAQQFPDLHSELNLSSLELGDSALYFCASSVDGSNQPQHFGDGTRLSIL.

This clone was detected only once. The chain carries TRBV7-9 and TRBJ2-5; D unresolved. This CDR3 contains 18 residues. Between the trimmed V and J ends, which lost 1 base and 1 base, there was a span of 19 bases. Per germline, CDR1 SEHNR and CDR2 FQNEAQ (reference sequence). The CDR3 DNA is TGTGCCAGCAGCTTAGTATCTGGTACCCTGGTACTCCAAGAGACCCAGTACTTC. It specifies CASSLVSGTLVLQETQYF.

The chain carries TRBV11-2 and TRBJ2-1; perhaps TRBD1 as D (7 bases). This CDR3 has 16 amino acids. V lost 2 bases and J 0 bases, leaving 11 bases between the germline ends. The germline V gene has CDR1 SGHAT and CDR2 FQNNGV. The CDR3 spells CASSLRGDSSYNEQFF. CDR3 in DNA: TGTGCCAGCAGCTTACGCGGGGACAGCTCCTACAATGAGCAGTTCTTC. The variable domain in full, with the rest retrieved from reference TRBV11-2 and TRBJ2-1, is EAGVAQSPRYKIIEKRQSVAFWCNPISGHATLYWYQQILGQGPKLLIQFQNNGVVDDSQLPKDRFSAERLKGVDSTLKIQPAKLEDSAVYLCASSLRGDSSYNEQFFGPGTRLTVL.

The genes are TRBV11-3 and TRBJ2-1, with D perhaps matching TRBD2 (6 bases). Trimming removed 7 bases from V and 5 bases from J, with 18 bases in between. This CDR3 is 15 amino acids long. Germline values: CDR1 SGHNT, CDR2 YENEEA. As DNA, the CDR3 is TGTGCCAGCACCCCCCCCACTAGCCCCCACAATGAGCAGTTCTTC. It yields the protein CASTPPTSPHNEQFF.

This clone was recorded once. J is TRBJ1-5 and V is TRBV5-6, with a tentative D call TRBD1 (6 bases). Germline CDR1 is SGHDT and CDR2 is YYEEEE. The CDR3 length is 18 residues. Trimming removed 1 base at V and 5 bases at J, with 22 bases between. DNA of the CDR3: TGTGCCAGCAGCTTGCGTCGGGGGGCCGGTGGTAGTTATCAGCCCCAGCATTTT. This codes for CASSLRRGAGGSYQPQHF.

V usage is TRBV12-5 and J usage is TRBJ1-5; D may be TRBD1 (5 bases). Germline CDR1 is LGHNT and CDR2 is FRNRAP. This CDR3 region has 13 residues. Trimming cost V 6 bases and J 4 bases, with 10 bases left between them. In DNA, the CDR3 is TGTGCTAGTGGCCCTCAGGGTAATCAGCCCCAGCATTTT. Translating it yields CASGPQGNQPQHF.

The V and J genes are TRBV7-2 and TRBJ2-5, with TRBD1 matching over 8 bases. The J call is uncertain, as TRBJ2-7 better fits the DNA end. In germline, CDR1 is SGHTA, CDR2 FQGNSA. The CDR3 has 15 residues. The CDR3 loop reads CASRYRDRSSYEQYF. In DNA, the CDR3 is TGTGCCAGCAGATACCGGGACAGGAGCTCCTACGAGCAGTACTTC.

J is TRBJ2-7 and V is TRBV5-1; 10 positions match TRBD2. V was clipped by 2 bases and J by 5 bases; unmatched bases: 7. Per the germline V gene, CDR1 is SGHRS and CDR2 is YFSETQ. This CDR3 is built from 15 residues. DNA for the CDR3: TGCGCCAGCAGCTTAACCGGGACTAGCGAAAACGAGCAGTACTTC. Translation gives CASSLTGTSENEQYF.

This chain joins TRBV5-1 and TRBJ2-1; no firm D call. Between the trimmed V and J ends, which lost 0 bases and 2 bases, there was a span of 9 bases. Germline V gene data show CDR1 as SGHRS and CDR2 as YFSETQ. The CDR3 has 15 residues. The CDR3 DNA reads TGCGCCAGCAGCTTGGCCTTGCCCACCTACAATGAGCAGTTCTTC. It encodes CASSLALPTYNEQFF.

The V call is TRBV7-9, the J call TRBJ1-5, with 11 bases lining up with TRBD1. This CDR3 spans 15 amino acids. The V gene end was trimmed by 1 base and the J gene end by 6 bases; junction bases not matched to a gene: 2. Germline V gives CDR1 SEHNR, CDR2 FQNEAQ (reference sequence). This CDR3 reads CASSLGGTGGQPQHF. DNA for the CDR3: TGTGCCAGCAGCTTAGGTGGGACAGGGGGTCAGCCCCAGCATTTT.

This rearrangement joins TRBV5-6 to TRBJ2-2; D remains ambiguous. This CDR3 is 15 amino acids long. Germline CDR1 reads SGHDT; CDR2 reads YYEEEE. V shed 4 bases and J shed 1 base, with 11 bases lying between them. CDR3 amino acids: CASSPAPENTGELFF. The CDR3 DNA sequence: TGTGCCAGCAGCCCCGCGCCGGAGAACACCGGGGAGCTGTTTTTT.

The rearrangement links TRBV28 to TRBJ1-5; D gene unclear. V lost 3 bases, J lost 9 bases, and 9 bases lay in between. CDR3 length equals 12 residues. Germline V gene sequence: CDR1 MDHEN, CDR2 SYDVKM. The CDR3 sequence: CASSFGLPPQHF. As DNA, the CDR3 is TGTGCCAGCAGTTTCGGGTTACCGCCCCAGCATTTT. Using reference TRBV28 and TRBJ1-5 for the parts outside the CDR3, the full variable domain is DVKVTQSSRYLVKRTGEKVFLECVQDMDHENMFWYRQDPGLGLRLIYFSYDVKMKEKGDIPEGYSVSREKKERFSLILESASTNQTSMYLCASSFGLPPQHFGDGTRLSIL.

This chain joins TRBV4-1 and TRBJ1-1; D call uncertain. The germline V gene has CDR1 MGHRA and CDR2 YSYEKL. Trimming left V 2 bases short and J 2 bases short, with 9 bases between. The CDR3 consists of 14 residues. CDR3 sequence: CASSQRITNTEAFF. CDR3 in DNA: TGCGCCAGCAGCCAACGGATCACAAACACTGAAGCTTTCTTT.